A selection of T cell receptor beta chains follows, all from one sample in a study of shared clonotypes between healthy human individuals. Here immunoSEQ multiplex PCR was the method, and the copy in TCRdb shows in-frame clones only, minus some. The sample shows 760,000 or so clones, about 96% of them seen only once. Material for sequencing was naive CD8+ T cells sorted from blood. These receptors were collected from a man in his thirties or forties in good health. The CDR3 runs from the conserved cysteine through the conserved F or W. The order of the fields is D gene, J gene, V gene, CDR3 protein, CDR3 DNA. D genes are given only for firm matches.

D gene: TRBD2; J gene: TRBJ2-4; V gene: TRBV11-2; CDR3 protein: CASSMLAGGPRNIQYF; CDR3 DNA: TGTGCCAGCAGCATGCTAGCGGGAGGGCCTAGAAACATTCAGTACTTC
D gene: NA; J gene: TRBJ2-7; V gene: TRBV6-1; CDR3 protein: CASSAGDTYEQYF; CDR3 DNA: TGTGCCAGCTCGGCAGGCGATACCTACGAGCAGTACTTC
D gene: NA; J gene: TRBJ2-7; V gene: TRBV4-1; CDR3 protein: CASSQDLSLGASSYEQYF; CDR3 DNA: TGCGCCAGCAGCCAAGATCTGTCGCTTGGTGCCAGCTCCTACGAGCAGTACTTC
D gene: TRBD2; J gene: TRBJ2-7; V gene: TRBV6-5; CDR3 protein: CASKASGRIHEQYF; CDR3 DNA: TGTGCCAGCAAGGCCAGCGGGAGAATCCACGAGCAGTACTTC
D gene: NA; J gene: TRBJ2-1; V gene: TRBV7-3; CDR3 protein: CASSKETLGDNEQFF; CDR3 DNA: TGTGCCAGCAGCAAAGAAACACTGGGCGACAATGAGCAGTTCTTC
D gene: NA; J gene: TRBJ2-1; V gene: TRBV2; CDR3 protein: CASSVGHRNNEQFF; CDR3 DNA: TGTGCCAGCAGTGTTGGACACAGGAACAATGAGCAGTTCTTC
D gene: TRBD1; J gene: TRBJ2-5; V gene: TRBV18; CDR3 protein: CASSPGTGINQETQYF; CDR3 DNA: TGTGCCAGCTCACCAGGGACAGGGATTAACCAAGAGACCCAGTACTTC
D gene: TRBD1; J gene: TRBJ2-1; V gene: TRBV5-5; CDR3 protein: CASSPEGQGFNEQFF; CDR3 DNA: TGTGCCAGCAGCCCGGAGGGACAGGGGTTCAATGAGCAGTTCTTC
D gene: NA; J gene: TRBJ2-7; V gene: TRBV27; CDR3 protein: CASGKVGTYEQYF; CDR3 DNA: TGTGCCAGCGGAAAAGTGGGAACCTACGAGCAGTACTTC
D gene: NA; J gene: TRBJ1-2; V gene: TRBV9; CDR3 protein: CASSSDSASTYGYTF; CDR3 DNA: TGTGCCAGCAGCTCCGACAGCGCTTCCACCTATGGCTACACCTTC
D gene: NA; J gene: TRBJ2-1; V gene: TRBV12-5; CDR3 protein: CASGLTPDYYNEQFF; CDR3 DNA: TGTGCTAGTGGTTTGACACCGGACTATTACAATGAGCAGTTCTTC
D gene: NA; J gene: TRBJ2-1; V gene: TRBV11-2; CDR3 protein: CASSLDRNEQFF; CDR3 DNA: TGTGCCAGCAGCTTGGATAGAAATGAGCAGTTCTTC
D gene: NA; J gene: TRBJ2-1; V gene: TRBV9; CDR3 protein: CASSVAWSASYNEQFF; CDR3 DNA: TGTGCCAGCAGCGTAGCATGGTCAGCTTCCTACAATGAGCAGTTCTTC
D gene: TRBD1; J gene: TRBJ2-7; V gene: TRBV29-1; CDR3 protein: CSVETGGVYEQYF; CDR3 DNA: TGCAGCGTAGAGACAGGGGGCGTCTACGAGCAGTACTTC
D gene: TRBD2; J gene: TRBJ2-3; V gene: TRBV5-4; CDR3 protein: CASSHTSGSSDTQYF; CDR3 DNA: TGTGCCAGCAGCCACACTAGCGGGAGTTCCGATACGCAGTATTTT